Here is one TCR beta chain with its context. It lacks a known antigen. A much more abundant neighbour one base away suggests this may be a read error. Libraries from unsorted PBMCs were made from 2 million PBMCs kept in RNAlater at -80 degrees C until RNA extraction. Multiple sclerosis patients were enrolled in a US clinical protocol evaluating disease progression by magnetic resonance imaging. Peripheral blood was subjected to Ficoll-Hypaque density gradient centrifugation to isolate PBMCs, which were then cryopreserved in liquid nitrogen. This record belongs to a study of neurological immune-mediated disorders (dated by TCRdb to about 2019). For the study in its entirety: Among the approximately 34 multiple sclerosis patients, relapsing-remitting MS was present in around 31 and secondary progressive MS was present in 3. Using UMI-based sequencing, the study compared peripheral blood TCR-beta repertoires from patients with HTLV-I-associated myelopathy (HAM/TSP), patients with multiple sclerosis, and healthy controls. The 90 to 120 TCR-beta libraries covered PBMC samples along with longitudinal samples, technical triplicates, and paired sorted CD4+ and CD8+ T-cell subsets. The cohort included 60 to 70 subjects: 14 with HAM/TSP, some 35 with multiple sclerosis, and 20 healthy controls. Here is what the overall study found, with its caveats: The MS cluster showed no association with clinical or MRI features, and the authors stated that larger cohorts are needed. TCR clonal expansion was highest in HAM/TSP patients and lowest in MS patients, with MS patients falling below even healthy controls. In phylogenetic analysis, the repertoires of 18 of 34 MS patients grouped into a cluster of related CDR3 sequences, which suggests a possible signature at the repertoire level. Expanded clones from different subjects shared no identical CDR3 amino acid sequences, which suggests that TCR-beta repertoires were private in all groups.

cDNA synthesis used template-switch 5'RACE with a primer carrying a 10-nucleotide random unique molecular identifier tagging each TCR transcript. Every sequencing run yielded over 170 million TCR-beta sequences covering 15-18 subjects. The RNeasy kit was used for extraction of total RNA. Using the KAPA Real-time Library Amplification kit, TCR-beta VDJ regions were amplified with primers for the TCR constant region and the 5'RACE anchor. A first PCR added sample indexes and Illumina adaptors, after which a second PCR increased the library yield. The roughly 650 bp TCR product was size-selected on a 2% E-gel SizeSelection system after Ampure bead purification. Before pooling, libraries had their quality checked on a Bioanalyzer, their concentration measured with Qubit, and their quantity determined with the Kapa Library Quantification kit. An Illumina HiSeq 2500 sequenced the libraries paired-end 2 x 150 bp. To increase sequence diversity, roughly 24-32% phiX was spiked into each library pool. The authors' analysis ran thus. Quality-filtered reads were processed with the UMI-based MiGEC pipeline, and over 75% of raw TCR sequences were removed by the MiGEC pipeline during error correction. VDJ genes were aligned to IMGT germline references, and each clonotype was defined by a unique CDR3 amino acid sequence together with V-J genes. Clonal expansion, Shannon diversity and CDR3 relatedness (CalcPairwiseDistances, ClusterSamples) were evaluated with VDJtools, and phylogenetic trees were built with CLCbio workbench. Clones with at least 8 unique UMIs were defined as expanded, with this threshold being based on coefficient-of-variation modelling across technical triplicates. TCRdb took the public reads, trimmed them with fastp at Q25, ran MiXCR for clone calling and kept in-frame beta chains. Records with the same CDR3 protein are collapsed into one entry carrying the most frequent genes and DNA. TCRdb, rather than the study authors, made the V and J calls. For this sample there are 65,000 to 70,000 distinct CDR3 sequences; roughly 3.9% appear just once. Clones ranked in the top ten supply 1% to 1.5% of the sample.

The CDR3 runs 18 amino acids, cysteine and phenylalanine included. This entry keeps only the CDR3 DNA: 54 bases, framed from base 1. CDR1 is given as SGHVS and CDR2 as FQNEAQ, both from the germline V gene. This sequence originates from a man aged 25-45 years with multiple sclerosis. Sequences were obtained from PBMCs. Rearrangement joined TRBV7-8 to TRBJ2-6; the D match is possibly TRBD1 or TRBD2, with 5 bases aligned in each. CDR3 reads: CASSLVGTVVSGANILTF. Here is the DNA: TGTGCCAGCAGCTTAGTAGGGACGGTAGTATCTGGGGCCAACATCCTGACTTTC.